This T cell receptor (beta chain) was found in a study of vaccination and CD4 T cells after COVID-19. Across the study: A CEFX pool, an HIV-1 Nef pool, or no peptide went to control cultures. Findings and limits, study-wide: Median counts of SARS-CoV-2-reactive clonotypes increased from around 20 to 38; this difference was not significant.

As for treatment: roughly ten-day PBMC culture with coronavirus spike peptide pools or control peptides (ViraFEST assay). Antigen-specific T cell expansion with peptide pools preceded TCR sequencing in the ViraFEST approach. CDR1 and CDR2 (germline): DFQATT, SNEGSKA (reference sequence). The CDR3 length is 15 residues. V gave up 0 bases and J gave up 8 bases, with 17 bases separating them. CD4+ T cells that had been cultured provided DNA sequenced with the Oncomine TCR Beta short-read assay. TCRdb used MiXCR to reprocess the PCR reads, holding one entry per CDR3 protein. The sample has about 19,000 distinct CDR3 sequences; about 52% are singletons. As to this clonotype: The antigen remains unidentified.

The clonotype originates from a human donor who had recovered from COVID-19. The sequencing input was CD4+ T cells from blood, cultured in vitro. The chain employs TRBV20-1 and TRBJ2-1, with D possibly being TRBD1 (5 bases). CDR3 nucleotide sequence: TGCAGTGCTAGAGATCGTAGGCAGGGTAACGATGAGCAGTTCTTC. Its translation is CSARDRRQGNDEQFF.